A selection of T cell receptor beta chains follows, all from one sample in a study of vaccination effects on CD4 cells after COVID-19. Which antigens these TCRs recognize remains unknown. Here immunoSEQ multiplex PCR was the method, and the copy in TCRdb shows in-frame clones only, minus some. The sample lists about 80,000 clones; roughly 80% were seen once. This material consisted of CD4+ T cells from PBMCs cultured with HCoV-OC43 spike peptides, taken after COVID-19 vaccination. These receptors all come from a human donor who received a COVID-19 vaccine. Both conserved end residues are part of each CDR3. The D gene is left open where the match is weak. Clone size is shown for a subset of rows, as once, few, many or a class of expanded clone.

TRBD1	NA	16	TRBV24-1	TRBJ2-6	TGTGCCACCAGTGACACTGGACAGGGGGGGGCCAACGTCCTGACTTTC	CATSDTGQGGANVLTF
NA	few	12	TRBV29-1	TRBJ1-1	TGCAGCGTCCGGACGGTGAACACTGAAGCTTTCTTT	CSVRTVNTEAFF
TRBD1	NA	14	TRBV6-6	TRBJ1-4	TGTGCCAGCAGCCGGGACAGGGTAAATGAAAAACTGTTTTTT	CASSRDRVNEKLFF
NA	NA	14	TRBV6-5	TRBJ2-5	TGTGCCAGCAGTTACAGCCAGTTCCAAGAGACCCAGTACTTC	CASSYSQFQETQYF
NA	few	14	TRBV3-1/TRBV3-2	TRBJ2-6	TGTGCCAGCAGCAGGGGAGGTGGGGCCAACGTCCTGACTTTC	CASSRGGGANVLTF
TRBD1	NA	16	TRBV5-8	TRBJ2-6	TGTGCCAGCAGCCCGGGACAGCCCTCTGGGGCCAACGTCCTGACTTTC	CASSPGQPSGANVLTF
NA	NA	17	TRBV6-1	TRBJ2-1	TGTGCCAGCAGTGACTTCTCCCGGGGTCCGATCTACAATGAGCAGTTCTTC	CASSDFSRGPIYNEQFF
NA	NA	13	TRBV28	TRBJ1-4	TGTGCCGCCAAGGGGACCTCGAGGGAAAAACTGTTTTTT	CAAKGTSREKLFF
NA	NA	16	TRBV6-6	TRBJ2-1	TGTGCCAGCTCTAAAGGTGGGGGGGCGGGATTTGGGGAGCAGTTCTTC	CASSKGGGAGFGEQFF
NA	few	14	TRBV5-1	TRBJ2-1	TGCGCCAGCAGCCAGGGGCAGCGCTACAATGAGCAGTTCTTC	CASSQGQRYNEQFF
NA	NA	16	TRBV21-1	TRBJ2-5	TGTGCCAGCAGCAAAGTTCGTTCAGGGGACGGAGAGACCCAGTACTTC	CASSKVRSGDGETQYF
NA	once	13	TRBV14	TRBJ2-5	TGTGCCAGCAGCCAACACCTTTGGGAGACCCAGTACTTC	CASSQHLWETQYF
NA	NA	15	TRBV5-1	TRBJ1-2	TGCGCCAGCAGCTTCACCGGGCTAAGGGGCGGAGGCTACACCTTC	CASSFTGLRGGGYTF
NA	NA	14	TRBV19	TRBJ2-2	TGTGCCAGTAGTATGAGGCCAAACACCGGGGAGCTGTTTTTT	CASSMRPNTGELFF
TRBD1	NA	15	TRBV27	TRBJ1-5	TGTGCCAGCAGTTTGGCCGGGACAGCTGATCAGCCCCAGCATTTT	CASSLAGTADQPQHF
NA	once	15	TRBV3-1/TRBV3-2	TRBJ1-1	TGTGCCAGCAGCCCTAGGACAAAGGCCGGCACTGAAGCTTTCTTT	CASSPRTKAGTEAFF
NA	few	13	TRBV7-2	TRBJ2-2	TGTGCCAGCAGCGTGACAGACACCGGGGAGCTGTTTTTT	CASSVTDTGELFF
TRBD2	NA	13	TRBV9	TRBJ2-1	TGTGCCAGCAGCGGTAGCGGGGGGGTCCAGCAGTTCTTC	CASSGSGGVQQFF
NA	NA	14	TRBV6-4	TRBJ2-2	TGTGCCAGCAGTCAACACTTGAACACCGGGGAGCTGTTTTTT	CASSQHLNTGELFF
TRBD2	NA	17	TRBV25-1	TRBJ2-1	TGTGCCAGCGTACCCGGGGTGGGGAGGGTTGGGGCGAATGAGCAGTTCTTC	CASVPGVGRVGANEQFF
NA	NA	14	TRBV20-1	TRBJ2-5	TGCAGTGCTAGTGTGATTTTGACCCAAGAGACCCAGTACTTC	CSASVILTQETQYF
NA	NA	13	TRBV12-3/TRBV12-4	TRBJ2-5	TGTGCCAGCAGTAGGGCTGCACAAGAGACCCAGTACTTC	CASSRAAQETQYF
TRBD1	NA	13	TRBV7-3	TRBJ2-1	TGTGCCAGCAGCCTGCGGACAGGGGGTGAGCAGTTCTTC	CASSLRTGGEQFF
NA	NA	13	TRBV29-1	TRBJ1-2	TGCAGCGCAAGGGTTGACAGTAACTATGGCTACACCTTC	CSARVDSNYGYTF
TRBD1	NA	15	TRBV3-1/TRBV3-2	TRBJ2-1	TGTGCCAGCAGCCCTGGGACAGGGGGTTATAATGAGCAGTTCTTC	CASSPGTGGYNEQFF
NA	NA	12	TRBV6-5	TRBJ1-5	TGTGCCAGCAAAGGAATCAATCAGCCCCAGCATTTT	CASKGINQPQHF
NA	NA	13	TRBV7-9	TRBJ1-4	TGTGCCAGCAGCTACGGACCTAATGAAAAACTGTTTTTT	CASSYGPNEKLFF
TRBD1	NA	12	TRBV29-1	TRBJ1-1	TGCAGCGGGGGACAGGGGGGGACTGAAGCTTTCTTT	CSGGQGGTEAFF
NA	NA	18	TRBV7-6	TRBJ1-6	TGTGCCAGCAGCCCCCTACCTCAGGGAGGGACCTATAATTCACCCCTCCACTTT	CASSPLPQGGTYNSPLHF
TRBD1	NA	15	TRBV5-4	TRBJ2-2	TGTGCCAGCAGCCTGGGACAGGGGACGGCCGGGGAGCTGTTTTTT	CASSLGQGTAGELFF
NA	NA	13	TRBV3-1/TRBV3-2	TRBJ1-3	TGTGCCAGCAGCCAAAGGGGGGGAAACACCATATATTTT	CASSQRGGNTIYF
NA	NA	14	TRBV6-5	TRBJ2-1	TGTGCCAGCAGTCCTACTAGGGCGATCAATGAGCAGTTCTTC	CASSPTRAINEQFF
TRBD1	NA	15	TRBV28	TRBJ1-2	TGTGCCAGCAGTACCCACCCCACAGGGGTCTATGGCTACACCTTC	CASSTHPTGVYGYTF
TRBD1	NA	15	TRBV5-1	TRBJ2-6	TGCGCCAGCAGCTCGACAGGGGGTGGGGCCAACGTCCTGACTTTC	CASSSTGGGANVLTF
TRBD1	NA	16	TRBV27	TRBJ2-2	TGTGCCAGCAGTACTACCGACAGGGGTTGGACCGGGGAGCTGTTTTTT	CASSTTDRGWTGELFF
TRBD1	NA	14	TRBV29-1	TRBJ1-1	TGCAGCGTTGATACCACAGGGGCGAACACTGAAGCTTTCTTT	CSVDTTGANTEAFF
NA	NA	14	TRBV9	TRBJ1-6	TGTGCCAGCAGCGTGGCATTGGACGGGTCACCCCTCCACTTT	CASSVALDGSPLHF